Here is one TCR beta chain with its context. Its antigen remains unidentified. It has no much larger one-base neighbor in the sample; base qualities were not kept. Library construction relied on the immunoSEQ multiplex PCR assay. What TCRdb holds here is the immuneACCESS table cut down to in-frame rearrangements. Part of the clones is not present; checked against another copy, under half of the missing clones reflect an unresolved V gene, and the others are unexplained. The sample contains about 87,000 clones, around 95% of them found a single time. The ten largest clonotypes hold less than 1.5% of the sample. Inclusive of the bounding cysteine and phenylalanine, the CDR3 is 16 residues long. Only the CDR3 DNA stays, 48 bases, in frame from base 1. From a lookup of the germline V gene, CDR1 and CDR2 are LGHNA and YNFKEQ. Cut back by 0 bases and 3 bases, the V and J ends lie 12 bases apart. The entry originates in a study of T cell changes during pregnancy in multiple sclerosis (dated by TCRdb to 2018 to 2020). Looking at the study overall: Changes in the T cell repertoire over the course of pregnancy were examined in this study in women with multiple sclerosis.

Recombination joined TRBV4-2 with TRBJ1-5; TRBD1 could be the D gene, as 5 bases match. This clonotype was obtained from a female donor in good health, enrolled as a control in a pregnancy study. The sequenced sample was peripheral blood, obtained in the third trimester of pregnancy. This receptor has the CDR3 CASSQDRAGYNQPQHF. The bases read TGTGCCAGCAGCCAAGATAGGGCAGGGTACAATCAGCCCCAGCATTTT.